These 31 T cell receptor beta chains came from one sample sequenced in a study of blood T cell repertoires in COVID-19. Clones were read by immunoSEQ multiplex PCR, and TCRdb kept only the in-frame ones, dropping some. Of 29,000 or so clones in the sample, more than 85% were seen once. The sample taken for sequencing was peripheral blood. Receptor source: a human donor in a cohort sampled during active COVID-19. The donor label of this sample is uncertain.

The CDR3 loop reads CASRSYTGELFF. In DNA form, the CDR3 reads TGTGCCAGCAGGTCCTACACCGGGGAGCTGTTTTTT. The chain uses TRBV28 and TRBJ2-2; D not resolved. This CDR3 spans 12 amino acids. From germline, CDR1 is MDHEN and CDR2 SYDVKM. Trimming stripped 6 bases from V and 3 bases from J, with 5 bases between. The full variable domain, with the rest looked up from reference TRBV28 and TRBJ2-2, is DVKVTQSSRYLVKRTGEKVFLECVQDMDHENMFWYRQDPGLGLRLIYFSYDVKMKEKGDIPEGYSVSREKKERFSLILESASTNQTSMYLCASRSYTGELFFGEGSRLTVL.

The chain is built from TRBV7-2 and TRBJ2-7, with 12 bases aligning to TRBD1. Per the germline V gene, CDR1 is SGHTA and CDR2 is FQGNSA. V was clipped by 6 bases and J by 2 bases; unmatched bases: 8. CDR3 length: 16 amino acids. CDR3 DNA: TGTGCCAGCAGGCCGGGACAGGGGGCGCGTACCTACGAGCAGTACTTC. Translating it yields CASRPGQGARTYEQYF.

DNA of the CDR3: TGTGCCAGCAGTGAACAGGGTGGACAGCCCCAGCATTTT. It translates to CASSEQGGQPQHF. The rearrangement joins TRBV6-1 to TRBJ1-5, with TRBD1 as a possible D gene (5 bases). The CDR3 extends over 13 amino acids. Trimming left V 2 bases short and J 7 bases short, with 9 bases between. From germline, CDR1 is MNHNS and CDR2 SASEGT.

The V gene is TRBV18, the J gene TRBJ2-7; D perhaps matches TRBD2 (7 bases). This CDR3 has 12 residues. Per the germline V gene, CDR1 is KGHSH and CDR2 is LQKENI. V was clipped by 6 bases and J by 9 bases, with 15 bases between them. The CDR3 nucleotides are TGTGCCAGCTCTCCAGGGGCGGGAGTGCAGTACTTC. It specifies CASSPGAGVQYF.

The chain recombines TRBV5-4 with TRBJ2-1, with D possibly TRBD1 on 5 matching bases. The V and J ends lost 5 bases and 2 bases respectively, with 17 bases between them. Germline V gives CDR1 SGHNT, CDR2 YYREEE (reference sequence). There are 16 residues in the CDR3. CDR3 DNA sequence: TGTGCCAGCAGTCACGCAGGGTTAGGGACCTACAATGAGCAGTTCTTC. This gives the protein CASSHAGLGTYNEQFF.

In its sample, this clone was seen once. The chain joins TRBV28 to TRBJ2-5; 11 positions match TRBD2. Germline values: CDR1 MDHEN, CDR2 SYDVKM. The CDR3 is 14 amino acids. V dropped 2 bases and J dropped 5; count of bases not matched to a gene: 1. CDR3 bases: TGTGCCAGCAGTTTAGGGACTAGCGGCGAGACCCAGTACTTC. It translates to CASSLGTSGETQYF. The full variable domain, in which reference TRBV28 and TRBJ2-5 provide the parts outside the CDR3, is DVKVTQSSRYLVKRTGEKVFLECVQDMDHENMFWYRQDPGLGLRLIYFSYDVKMKEKGDIPEGYSVSREKKERFSLILESASTNQTSMYLCASSLGTSGETQYFGPGTRLLVL.

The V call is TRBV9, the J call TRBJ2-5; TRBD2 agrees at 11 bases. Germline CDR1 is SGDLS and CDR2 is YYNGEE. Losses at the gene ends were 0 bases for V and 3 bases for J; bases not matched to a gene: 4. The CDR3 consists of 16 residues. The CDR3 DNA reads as TGTGCCAGCAGCGTAGGGGCTAGCGGGAGGAAAGAGACCCAGTACTTC. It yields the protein CASSVGASGRKETQYF.

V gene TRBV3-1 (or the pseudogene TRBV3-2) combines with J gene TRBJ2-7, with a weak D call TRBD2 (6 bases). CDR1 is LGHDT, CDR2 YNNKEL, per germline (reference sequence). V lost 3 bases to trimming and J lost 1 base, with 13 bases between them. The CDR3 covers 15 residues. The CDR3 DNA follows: TGTGCCAGCAGCCATACCGGGACTCTTTCCTACGAGCAGTACTTC. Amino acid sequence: CASSHTGTLSYEQYF.

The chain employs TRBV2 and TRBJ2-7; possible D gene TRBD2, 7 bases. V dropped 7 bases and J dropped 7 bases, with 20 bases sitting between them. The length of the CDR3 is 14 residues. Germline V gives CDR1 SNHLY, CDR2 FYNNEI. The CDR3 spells CASKMTGVGGEQYF. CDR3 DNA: TGTGCCAGCAAGATGACAGGTGTGGGGGGGGAGCAGTACTTC. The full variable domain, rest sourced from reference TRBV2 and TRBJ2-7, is EPEVTQTPSHQVTQMGQEVILRCVPISNHLYFYWYRQILGQKVEFLVSFYNNEISEKSEIFDDQFSVERPDGSNFTLKIRSTKLEDSAMYFCASKMTGVGGEQYFGPGTRLTVT.

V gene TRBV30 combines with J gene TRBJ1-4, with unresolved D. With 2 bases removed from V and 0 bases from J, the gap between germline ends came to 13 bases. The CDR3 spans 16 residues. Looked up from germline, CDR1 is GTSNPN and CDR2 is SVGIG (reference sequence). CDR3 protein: CAWSSRMSSTNEKLFF. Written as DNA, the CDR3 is TGTGCCTGGAGTTCTCGCATGAGCTCAACTAATGAAAAACTGTTTTTT.

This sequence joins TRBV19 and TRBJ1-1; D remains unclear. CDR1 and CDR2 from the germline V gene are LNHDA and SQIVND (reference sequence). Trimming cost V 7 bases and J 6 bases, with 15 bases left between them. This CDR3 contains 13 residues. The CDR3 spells CASTQYQGAEAFF. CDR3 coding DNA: TGTGCCAGTACACAGTACCAAGGCGCTGAAGCTTTCTTT.

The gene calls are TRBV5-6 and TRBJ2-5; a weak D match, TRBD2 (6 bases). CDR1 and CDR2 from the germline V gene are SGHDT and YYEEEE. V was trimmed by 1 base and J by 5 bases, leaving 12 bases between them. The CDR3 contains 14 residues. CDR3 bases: TGTGCCAGCAGCTTGTACCCTGGGAGGGAGACCCAGTACTTC. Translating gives CASSLYPGRETQYF. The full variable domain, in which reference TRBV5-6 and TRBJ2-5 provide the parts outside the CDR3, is DAGVTQSPTHLIKTRGQQVTLRCSPKSGHDTVSWYQQALGQGPQFIFQYYEEEERQRGNFPDRFSGHQFPNYSSELNVNALLLGDSALYLCASSLYPGRETQYFGPGTRLLVL.

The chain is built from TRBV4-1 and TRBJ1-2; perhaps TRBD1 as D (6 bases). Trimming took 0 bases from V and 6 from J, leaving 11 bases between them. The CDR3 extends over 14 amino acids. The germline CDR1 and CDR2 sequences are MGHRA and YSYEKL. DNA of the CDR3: TGCGCCAGCAGCCAAGATCGTAGGACAGATGGCTACACCTTC. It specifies CASSQDRRTDGYTF.

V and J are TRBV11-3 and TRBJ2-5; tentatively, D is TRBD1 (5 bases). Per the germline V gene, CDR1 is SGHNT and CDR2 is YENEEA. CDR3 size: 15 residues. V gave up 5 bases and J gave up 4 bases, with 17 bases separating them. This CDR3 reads CASSTEGRVSETQYF. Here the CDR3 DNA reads TGTGCCAGCAGCACCGAAGGCAGGGTGTCAGAGACCCAGTACTTC.

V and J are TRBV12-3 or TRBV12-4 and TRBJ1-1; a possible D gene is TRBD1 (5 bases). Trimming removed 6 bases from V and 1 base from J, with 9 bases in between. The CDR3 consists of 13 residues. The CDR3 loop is CASRNQGNTEAFF. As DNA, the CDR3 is TGTGCCAGCAGAAACCAGGGGAACACTGAAGCTTTCTTT.

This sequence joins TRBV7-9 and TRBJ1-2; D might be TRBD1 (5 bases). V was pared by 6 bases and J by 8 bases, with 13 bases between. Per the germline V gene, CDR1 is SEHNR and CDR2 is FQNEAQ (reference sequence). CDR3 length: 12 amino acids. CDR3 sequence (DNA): TGTGCCAGCAGGCCGGGGACTTTCGGCTACACCTTC. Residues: CASRPGTFGYTF.

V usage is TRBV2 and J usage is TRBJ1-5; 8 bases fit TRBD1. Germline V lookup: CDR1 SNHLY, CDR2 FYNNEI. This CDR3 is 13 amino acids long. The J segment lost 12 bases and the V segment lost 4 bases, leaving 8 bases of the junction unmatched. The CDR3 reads CASSGTGTTSQHF. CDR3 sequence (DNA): TGTGCCAGCAGTGGGACAGGGACAACGAGCCAGCATTTT. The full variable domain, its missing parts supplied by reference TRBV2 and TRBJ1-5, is EPEVTQTPSHQVTQMGQEVILRCVPISNHLYFYWYRQILGQKVEFLVSFYNNEISEKSEIFDDQFSVERPDGSNFTLKIRSTKLEDSAMYFCASSGTGTTSQHFGDGTRLSIL.

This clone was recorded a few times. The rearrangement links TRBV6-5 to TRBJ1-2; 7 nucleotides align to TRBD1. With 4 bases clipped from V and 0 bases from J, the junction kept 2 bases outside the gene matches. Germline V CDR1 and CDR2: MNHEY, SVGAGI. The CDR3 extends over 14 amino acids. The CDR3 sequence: CASSWDRSNYGYTF. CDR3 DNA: TGTGCCAGCAGTTGGGACAGATCTAACTATGGCTACACCTTC.

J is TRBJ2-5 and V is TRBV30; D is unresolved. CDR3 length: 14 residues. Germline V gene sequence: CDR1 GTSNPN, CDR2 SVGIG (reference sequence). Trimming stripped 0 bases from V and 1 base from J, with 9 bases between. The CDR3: CAWSVWPTQETQYF. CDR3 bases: TGTGCCTGGAGTGTATGGCCCACCCAAGAGACCCAGTACTTC.

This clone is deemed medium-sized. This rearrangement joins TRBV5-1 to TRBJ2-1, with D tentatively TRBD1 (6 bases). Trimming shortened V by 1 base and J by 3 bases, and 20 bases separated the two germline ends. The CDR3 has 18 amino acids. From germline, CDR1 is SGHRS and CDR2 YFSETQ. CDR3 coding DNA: TGCGCCAGCAGCTTGCTCTCCCCCGGGACAAAGAACTACAATGAGCAGTTCTTC. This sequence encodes CASSLLSPGTKNYNEQFF.

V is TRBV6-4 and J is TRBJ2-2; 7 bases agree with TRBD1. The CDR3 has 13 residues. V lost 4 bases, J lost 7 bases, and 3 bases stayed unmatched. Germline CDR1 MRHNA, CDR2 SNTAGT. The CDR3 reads CASSADRVGELFF. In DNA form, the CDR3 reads TGTGCCAGCAGTGCCGACAGGGTCGGGGAGCTGTTTTTT.

The CDR3 DNA is TGCGCCAGCAGTGAAAATACAGCCGGTAATGAAAAACTGTTTTTT. Protein product: CASSENTAGNEKLFF. V is TRBV10-2 and J is TRBJ1-4; D is ambiguous. V was pared by 3 bases and J by 4 bases, with 12 bases between. From germline, CDR1 is WSHSY and CDR2 SAAADI. The CDR3 is made up of 15 amino acids.

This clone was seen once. CDR3: CASSTTGGTAYEQYF. DNA for the CDR3: TGTGCCAGCAGTACAACTGGGGGGACAGCCTACGAGCAGTACTTC. V gene TRBV6-5 combines with J gene TRBJ2-7; D possibly corresponds to TRBD1 (7 bases). V shed 5 bases and J shed 2 bases, with 16 bases lying between them. CDR3 length: 15 residues. CDR1 MNHEY and CDR2 SVGAGI come from the germline V gene.

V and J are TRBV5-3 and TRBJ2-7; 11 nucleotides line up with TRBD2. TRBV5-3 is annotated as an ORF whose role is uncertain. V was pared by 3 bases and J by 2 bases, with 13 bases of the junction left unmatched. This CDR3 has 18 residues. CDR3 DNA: TGTGCCAGAAGCTCCGACCTACTAGCGGGAGTAGTCCCCTACGAGCAGTACTTC. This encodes CARSSDLLAGVVPYEQYF.

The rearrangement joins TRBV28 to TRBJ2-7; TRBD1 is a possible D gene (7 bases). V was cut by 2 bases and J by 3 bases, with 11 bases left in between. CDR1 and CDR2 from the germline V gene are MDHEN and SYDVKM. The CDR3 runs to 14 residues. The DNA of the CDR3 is TGTGCCAGCAGTTTAATCAGGGGGGACTACGAGCAGTACTTC. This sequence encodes CASSLIRGDYEQYF.

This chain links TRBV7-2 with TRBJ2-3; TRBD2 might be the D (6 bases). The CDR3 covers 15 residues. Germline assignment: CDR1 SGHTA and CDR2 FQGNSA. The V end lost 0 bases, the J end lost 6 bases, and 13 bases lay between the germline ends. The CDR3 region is CASSLAIGGVDTQYF. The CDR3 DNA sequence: TGTGCCAGCAGCTTAGCTATCGGAGGGGTGGATACGCAGTATTTT.

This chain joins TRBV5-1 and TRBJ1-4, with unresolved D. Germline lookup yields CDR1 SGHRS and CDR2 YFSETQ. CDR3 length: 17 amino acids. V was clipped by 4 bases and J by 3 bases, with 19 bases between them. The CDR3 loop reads CASSPEAGSTANEKLFF. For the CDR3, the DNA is TGCGCCAGCAGCCCTGAGGCGGGGAGTACAGCTAATGAAAAACTGTTTTTT. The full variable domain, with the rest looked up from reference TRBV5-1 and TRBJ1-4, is KAGVTQTPRYLIKTRGQQVTLSCSPISGHRSVSWYQQTPGQGLQFLFEYFSETQRNKGNFPGRFSGRQFSNSRSEMNVSTLELGDSALYLCASSPEAGSTANEKLFFGSGTQLSVL.

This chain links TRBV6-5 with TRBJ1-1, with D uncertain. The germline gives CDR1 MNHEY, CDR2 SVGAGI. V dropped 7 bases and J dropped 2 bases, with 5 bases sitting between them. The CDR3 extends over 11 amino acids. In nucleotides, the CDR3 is TGTGCCAGCATTAGAAACACTGAAGCTTTCTTT. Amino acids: CASIRNTEAFF.

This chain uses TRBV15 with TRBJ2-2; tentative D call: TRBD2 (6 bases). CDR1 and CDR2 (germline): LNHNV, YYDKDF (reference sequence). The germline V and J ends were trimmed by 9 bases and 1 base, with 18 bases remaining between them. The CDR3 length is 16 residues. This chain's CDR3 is CATGDTGTWNTGELFF. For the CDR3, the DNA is TGTGCCACTGGAGATACCGGGACTTGGAACACCGGGGAGCTGTTTTTT. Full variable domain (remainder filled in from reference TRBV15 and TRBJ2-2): DAMVIQNPRYQVTQFGKPVTLSCSQTLNHNVMYWYQQKSSQAPKLLFHYYDKDFNNEADTPDNFQSRRPNTSFCFLDIRSPGLGDTAMYLCATGDTGTWNTGELFFGEGSRLTVL.

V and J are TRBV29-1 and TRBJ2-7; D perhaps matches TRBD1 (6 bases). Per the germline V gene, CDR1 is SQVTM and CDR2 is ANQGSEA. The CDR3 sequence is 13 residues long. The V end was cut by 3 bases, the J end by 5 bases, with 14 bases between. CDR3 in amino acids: CSVDGGNINEQYF. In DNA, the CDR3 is TGCAGCGTTGATGGGGGCAATATTAACGAGCAGTACTTC.

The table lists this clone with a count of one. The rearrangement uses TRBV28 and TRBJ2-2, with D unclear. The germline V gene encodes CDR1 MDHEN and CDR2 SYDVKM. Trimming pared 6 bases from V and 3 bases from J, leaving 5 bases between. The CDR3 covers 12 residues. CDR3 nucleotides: TGTGCCAGCAGCCCCTACACCGGGGAGCTGTTTTTT. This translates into CASSPYTGELFF.